The clone carrying this T cell receptor beta chain was observed a single time. Its antigen is unknown. This sample is drawn from a study of chemoradiotherapy in HPV16-positive cancers. At the level of the study: Candidate HPV-specific clones and shared TCR motifs came from a couple of HPV16-positive patients. The study's findings and limits: The functional HPV-specific definition rests on just a couple of HPV16-positive patients.

Over chemoradiotherapy, repertoires were sampled more than once. The CDR3 is made up of 14 amino acids. The V and J ends lost 10 bases and 0 bases respectively, with 10 bases between them. The germline V gene encodes CDR1 SNHLY and CDR2 FYNNEI. The assay was immunoSEQ multiplex PCR, and TCRdb's table has in-frame clones only and misses some. The sample records roughly 34,000 clones, over 75% being singletons. Sequencing used blood, obtained from a patient who underwent chemoradiotherapy. The clonotype was recovered from a human donor with HPV-associated anogenital cancer. This chain connects TRBV2 to TRBJ1-6; the D is unclear. The CDR3 region has the DNA TGTGCCATAATCCTTTCCTCCTATAATTCACCCCTCCACTTT. It yields the protein CAIILSSYNSPLHF.